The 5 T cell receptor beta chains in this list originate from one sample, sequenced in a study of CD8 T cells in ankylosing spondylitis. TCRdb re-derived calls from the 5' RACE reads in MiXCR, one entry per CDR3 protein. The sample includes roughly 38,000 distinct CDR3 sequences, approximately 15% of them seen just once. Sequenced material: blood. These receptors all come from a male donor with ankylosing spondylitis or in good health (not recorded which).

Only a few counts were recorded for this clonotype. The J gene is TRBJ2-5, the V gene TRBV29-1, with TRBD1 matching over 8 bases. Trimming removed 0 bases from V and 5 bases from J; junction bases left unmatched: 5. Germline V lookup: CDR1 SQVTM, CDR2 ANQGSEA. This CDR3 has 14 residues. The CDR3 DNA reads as TGCAGCGTTGAAGACCACTACAGGGGGGAGACCCAGTACTTC. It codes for CSVEDHYRGETQYF.

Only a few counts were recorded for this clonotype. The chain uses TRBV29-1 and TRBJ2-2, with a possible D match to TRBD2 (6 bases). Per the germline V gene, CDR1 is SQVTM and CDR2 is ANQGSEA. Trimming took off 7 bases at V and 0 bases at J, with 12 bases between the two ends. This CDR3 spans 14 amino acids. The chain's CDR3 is CSAGGKANTGELFF. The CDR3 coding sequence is TGCAGCGCCGGAGGGAAAGCGAACACCGGGGAGCTGTTTTTT.

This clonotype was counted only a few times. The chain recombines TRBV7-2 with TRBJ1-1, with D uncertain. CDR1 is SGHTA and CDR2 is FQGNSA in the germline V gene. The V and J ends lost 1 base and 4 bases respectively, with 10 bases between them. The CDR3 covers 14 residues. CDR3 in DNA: TGTGCCAGCAGCTTAGGTGCCACGGGCACTGAAGCTTTCTTT. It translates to CASSLGATGTEAFF.

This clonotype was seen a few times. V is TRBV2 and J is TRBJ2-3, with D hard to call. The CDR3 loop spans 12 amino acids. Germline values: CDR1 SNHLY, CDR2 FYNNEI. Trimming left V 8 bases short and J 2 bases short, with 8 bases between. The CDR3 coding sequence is TGTGCCAGCGGTCAGATCACAGATACGCAGTATTTT. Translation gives CASGQITDTQYF.

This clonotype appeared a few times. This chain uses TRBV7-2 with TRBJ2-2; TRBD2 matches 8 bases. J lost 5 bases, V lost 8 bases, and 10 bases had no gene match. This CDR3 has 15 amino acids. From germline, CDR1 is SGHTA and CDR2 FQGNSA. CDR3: CASLGPGGKTGELFF. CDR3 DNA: TGTGCCAGCCTCGGTCCGGGAGGGAAAACCGGGGAGCTGTTTTTT. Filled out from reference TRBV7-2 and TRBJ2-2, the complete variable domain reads GAGVSQSPSNKVTEKGKDVELRCDPISGHTALYWYRQSLGQGLEFLIYFQGNSAPDKSGLPSDRFSAERTGGSVSTLTIQRTQQEDSAVYLCASLGPGGKTGELFFGEGSRLTVL.